This T cell receptor beta chain comes out of a study of identical twins. About this clonotype itself: Its specificity is not known.

TCRdb used MiXCR to reprocess the 5' RACE reads, holding one entry per CDR3 protein. This sample yields about 330,000 distinct CDR3 sequences, of which 9% to 15% are seen a single time; just over 7% belongs to the top ten. General study results and limits: Invariant populations such as MAIT and iNKT cells could partly muddle zero-insertion analyses.

The sample was also linked to a second study, of yellow fever vaccine responses in identical twins.

Sequenced: CD8+ T cells sorted from blood. The sequence was collected from a woman aged 18-29 years in good health.

The CDR3 is CASSGSRDILFSTQYF. The CDR3 bases are TGTGCCAGCAGTGGGTCCCGGGACATCCTATTTTCTACCCAGTACTTC. The V gene is TRBV2, the J gene TRBJ2-5; a possible D gene is TRBD1 (6 bases). Germline V gene lookup returns CDR1 SNHLY and CDR2 FYNNEI. The CDR3 length is 16 residues. Trimming removed 4 bases from V and 8 bases from J, with 23 bases in between.